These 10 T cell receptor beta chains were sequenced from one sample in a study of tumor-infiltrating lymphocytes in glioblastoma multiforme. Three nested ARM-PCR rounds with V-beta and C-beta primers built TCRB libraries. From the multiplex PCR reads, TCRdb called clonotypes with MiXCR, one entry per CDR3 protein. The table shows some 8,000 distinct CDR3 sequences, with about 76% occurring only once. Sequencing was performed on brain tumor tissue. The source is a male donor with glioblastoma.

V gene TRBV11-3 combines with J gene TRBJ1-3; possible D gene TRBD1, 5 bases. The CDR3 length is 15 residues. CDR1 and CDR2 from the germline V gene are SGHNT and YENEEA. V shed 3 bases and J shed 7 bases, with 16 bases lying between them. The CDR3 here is CASSFKGAGLNTIYF. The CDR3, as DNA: TGTGCCAGCAGCTTCAAGGGTGCAGGGCTGAACACCATATATTTT. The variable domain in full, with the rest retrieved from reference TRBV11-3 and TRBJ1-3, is EAGVVQSPRYKIIEKKQPVAFWCNPISGHNTLYWYLQNLGQGPELLIRYENEEAVDDSQLPKDRFSAERLKGVDSTLKIQPAELGDSAVYLCASSFKGAGLNTIYFGEGSWLTVV.

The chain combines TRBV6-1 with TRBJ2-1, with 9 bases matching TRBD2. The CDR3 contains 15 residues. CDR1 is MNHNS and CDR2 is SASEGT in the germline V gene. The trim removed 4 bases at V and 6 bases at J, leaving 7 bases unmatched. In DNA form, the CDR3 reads TGTGCCAGCAGTGTCCTAGCGGGATTTGGCAATGAGCAGTTCTTC. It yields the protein CASSVLAGFGNEQFF.

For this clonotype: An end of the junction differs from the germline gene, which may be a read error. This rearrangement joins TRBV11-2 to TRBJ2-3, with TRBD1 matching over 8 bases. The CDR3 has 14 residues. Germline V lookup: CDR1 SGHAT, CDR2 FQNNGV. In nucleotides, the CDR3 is TGTACCAGCAGCTCACAGGGGGTGGCAGATACGCAGTATTTT. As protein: CTSSSQGVADTQYF.

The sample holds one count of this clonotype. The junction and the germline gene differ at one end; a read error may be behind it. CDR3 DNA: TGTGCCAGCAGCGTTGGGACAGATCAGCACCAGCATTTT. Amino acid sequence: CASSVGTDQHQHF. The chain employs TRBV11-2 and TRBJ1-5; 7 bases line up with TRBD1. Germline CDR1 SGHAT, CDR2 FQNNGV. The CDR3 has 13 residues.

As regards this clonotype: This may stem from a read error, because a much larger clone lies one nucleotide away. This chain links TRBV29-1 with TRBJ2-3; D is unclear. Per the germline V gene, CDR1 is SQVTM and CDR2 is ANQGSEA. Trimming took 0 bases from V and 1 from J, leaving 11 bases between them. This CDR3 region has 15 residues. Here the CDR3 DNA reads TGCAGCGTTGAAGATCCCCTTCCCTGCACAGATACGCAGTATTTT. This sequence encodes CSVEDPLPCTDTQYF.

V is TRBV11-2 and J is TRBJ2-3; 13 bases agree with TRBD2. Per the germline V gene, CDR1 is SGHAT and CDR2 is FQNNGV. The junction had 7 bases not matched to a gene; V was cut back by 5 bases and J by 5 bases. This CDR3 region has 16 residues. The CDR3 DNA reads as TGTGCCAGCAGCGACAGGACTAGCGGGAGCGGAGATACGCAGTATTTT. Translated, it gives CASSDRTSGSGDTQYF.

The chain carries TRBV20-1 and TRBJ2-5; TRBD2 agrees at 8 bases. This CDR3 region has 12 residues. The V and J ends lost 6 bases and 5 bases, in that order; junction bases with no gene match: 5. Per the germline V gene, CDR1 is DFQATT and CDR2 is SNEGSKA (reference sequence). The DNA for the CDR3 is TGCAGTGCCCCCGGGGGGGTGGAGACCCAGTACTTC. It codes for CSAPGGVETQYF.

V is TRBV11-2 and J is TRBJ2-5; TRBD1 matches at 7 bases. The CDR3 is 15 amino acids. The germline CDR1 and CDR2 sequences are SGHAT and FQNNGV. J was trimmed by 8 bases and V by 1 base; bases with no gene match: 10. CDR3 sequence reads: CASSLVGGLLETQYF. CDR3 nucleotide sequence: TGTGCCAGCAGCTTAGTAGGGGGCTTGCTAGAAACCCAGTACTTC.

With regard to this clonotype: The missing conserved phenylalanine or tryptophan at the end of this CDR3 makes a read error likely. CDR3 nucleotides: TGTGCCAGCAGTACGACACCAAACACAGATACGCAGTATTAT. Translation: CASSTTPNTDTQYY. The chain links TRBV6-2 or TRBV6-3 to TRBJ2-3; D unclear. Trimming cost V 5 bases and J 2 bases, with 11 bases left between them. The CDR3 consists of 14 residues. Looked up from germline, CDR1 is MNHEY and CDR2 is SVGEGT.

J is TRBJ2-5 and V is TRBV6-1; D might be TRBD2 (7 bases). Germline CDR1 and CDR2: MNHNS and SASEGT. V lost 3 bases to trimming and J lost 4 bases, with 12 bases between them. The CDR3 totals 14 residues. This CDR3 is CASSDGGPGETQYF. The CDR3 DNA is TGTGCCAGCAGTGACGGGGGGCCTGGAGAGACCCAGTACTTC.